This T cell receptor (beta chain) derives from a study of neurological immune-mediated disorders. TCRdb redid the calling of the 5' RACE reads with MiXCR, one entry per CDR3 protein. The sample gives about 46,000 distinct CDR3 sequences, roughly 3% of which show up once; about 15% is in the top ten. The CDR3 extends over 15 amino acids. Germline V gives CDR1 DFQATT, CDR2 SNEGSKA (reference sequence). V shed 0 bases and J shed 2 bases, with 13 bases lying between them. This clonotype appeared many times. The chain carries TRBV20-1 and TRBJ2-5; possibly TRBD2 for D (5 bases). The sequence derives from a woman between 45 and 60 years old with multiple sclerosis. Sequencing was carried out using PBMCs. The CDR3: CSARDITRPQETQYF. In nucleotides, the CDR3 is TGCAGTGCTAGAGATATCACTAGACCACAAGAGACCCAGTACTTC.